This T cell receptor beta chain came from a study of blood T cell repertoires in COVID-19. In the original analysis: It was from reference gene primer amplification that nucleated cell counts were estimated. Repertoires were generated with immunoSEQ multiplex PCR, while TCRdb's copy carries only in-frame clones and drops some. That table gives V, J and clone size, and the DNA gave D and trimming. The sample includes about 220,000 clones, less than 90% of them seen just once. Germline CDR1 and CDR2: SGHRS and YFSETQ. V dropped 5 bases and J dropped 6; count of bases not matched to a gene: 10. The CDR3 length is 14 residues.

The source is a woman in her 30s who had recovered from COVID-19. This sequence joins TRBV5-1 and TRBJ1-2, with 7 bases matching TRBD1. Sequenced sample: PBMCs or T cells enriched from blood (not recorded which). The CDR3 sequence: CASSVSGTDNGYTF. The CDR3 DNA reads as TGCGCCAGCAGTGTCTCCGGGACAGACAATGGCTACACCTTC.